The present entry profiles one T cell receptor (beta chain) with its context. Trimming cost V 1 base and J 5 bases; bases outside gene matches: 9. This CDR3 is built from 16 residues. Germline values: CDR1 KGHSH, CDR2 LQKENI. The source of the sample is a study of blood T cell repertoires in COVID-19. Study summary: Italy, Spain and the United States were the sources of the convalescent and acute COVID-19 samples. The cDNA or gDNA used as material had been derived from T cells, B-cell-depleted T cells, or PBMCs.

Original processing notes: Reference gene primer amplification yielded estimated nucleated cell counts. Data came from immunoSEQ multiplex PCR; TCRdb stores just in-frame clones and leaves some out. V and J calls and clone size are copied from that table; D and trimming were computed from the DNA. The sample lists some 31,000 clones; 93% were seen once. This TCR was sampled from a human donor in a cohort sampled during active COVID-19. The chain carries TRBV18 and TRBJ2-5, with TRBD1 matching 8 bases. The material sequenced was peripheral blood. This CDR3 reads CASSPLPRQGKETQYF. As DNA, the CDR3 is TGTGCCAGCTCACCACTTCCTAGACAGGGGAAGGAGACCCAGTACTTC.